At least ten counts were recorded for the clone carrying this T cell receptor (beta chain). Its antigen remains unknown. Time point specified: sample taken at primary tumor resection. V gave up 2 bases and J gave up 3 bases, with 10 bases separating them. From germline, CDR1 is MDHEN and CDR2 SYDVKM. CDR3 length equals 14 residues. The sample originates from a study of spatial heterogeneity in lung cancer. Study-wide background: A strong correlation was found between TCR transcript counts in tumor regions and a T cell module score derived from matched bulk RNA-seq. Study results and caveats: Mutation counts in tumors were tracked by counts of expanded intratumoral alpha and beta TCRs.

Each CDR3 protein is one row after TCRdb ran MiXCR on the 5' RACE reads. The sample records about 27,000 distinct CDR3 sequences, roughly 6.9% being singletons. The chain carries TRBV28 and TRBJ1-1; D unresolved. This sequence originates from a male donor with early-stage non-small cell lung cancer. The sequencing used lung tumor tissue, collected at surgery. The CDR3 region is CASSLTPDYTEAFF. The CDR3 region has the DNA TGTGCCAGCAGTTTAACGCCAGACTACACTGAAGCTTTCTTT.